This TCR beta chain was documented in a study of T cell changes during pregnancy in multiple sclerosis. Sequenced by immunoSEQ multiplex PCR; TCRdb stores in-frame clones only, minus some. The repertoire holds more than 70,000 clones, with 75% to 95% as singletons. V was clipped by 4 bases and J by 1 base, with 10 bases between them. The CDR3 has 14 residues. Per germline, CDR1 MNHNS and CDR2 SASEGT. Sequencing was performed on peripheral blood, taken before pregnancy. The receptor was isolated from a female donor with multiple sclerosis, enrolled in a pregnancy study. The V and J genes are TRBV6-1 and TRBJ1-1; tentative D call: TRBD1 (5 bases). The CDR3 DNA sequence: TGTGCCAGCAGTGGGGGGACTCGGAACACTGAAGCTTTCTTT. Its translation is CASSGGTRNTEAFF.